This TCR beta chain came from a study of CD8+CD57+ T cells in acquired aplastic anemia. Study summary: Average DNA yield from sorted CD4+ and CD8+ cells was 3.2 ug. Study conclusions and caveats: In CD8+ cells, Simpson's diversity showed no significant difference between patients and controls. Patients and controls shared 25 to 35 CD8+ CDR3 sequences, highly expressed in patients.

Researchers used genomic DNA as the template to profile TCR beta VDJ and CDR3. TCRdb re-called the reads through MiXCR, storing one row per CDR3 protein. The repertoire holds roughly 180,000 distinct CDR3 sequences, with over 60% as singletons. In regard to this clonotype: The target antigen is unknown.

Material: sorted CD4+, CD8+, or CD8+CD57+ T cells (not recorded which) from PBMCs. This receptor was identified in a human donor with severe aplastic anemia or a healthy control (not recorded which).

CDR3 loop: CASSLVGRDSITSTNEKLFF. CDR3 DNA: TGTGCCAGCAGCTTAGTAGGCCGGGACAGCATAACTTCAACTAATGAAAAACTGTTTTTT. The chain carries TRBV7-9 and TRBJ1-4, with 7 nucleotides matching TRBD1. CDR3 length equals 20 residues. Germline assignment: CDR1 SEHNR and CDR2 FQNEAQ (reference sequence). The trim removed 1 base at V and 0 bases at J, leaving 14 bases unmatched.